This T cell receptor (beta chain) was recovered during a study of response to subunit inactivated influenza vaccine. General study findings and limits: After each seasonal influenza vaccination, few new T cells are recruited, the authors suggested.

TCRdb recomputed calls from the RT-PCR reads with MiXCR, one row per CDR3 protein. The repertoire includes hundreds of thousands of distinct CDR3 sequences, 12% of them detected once, and 10% sits in the top ten. This clonotype has a count of ten or more. What it binds is unknown. V was pared by 0 bases and J by 4 bases, with 12 bases between. Per germline, CDR1 ENHRY and CDR2 SYGVKD. CDR3 size: 15 residues. The gene calls are TRBV10-3 and TRBJ2-5, with D perhaps matching TRBD1 or TRBD2 (6 bases each). This specimen was PBMCs from blood, taken on the day of vaccination. The sequence derives from a man aged 50 to 60 who received an inactivated influenza vaccine. The DNA for the CDR3 is TGTGCCATCAGTGAGTCGACAGGAGGGGGAGAGACCCAGTACTTC. It specifies CAISESTGGGETQYF.